In its sample, the clone carrying this TCR beta chain was seen once. The data stem from a study of blood T cell repertoires in COVID-19. Study details: PBMCs, B-cell-depleted T cells, or T cells provided the cDNA or gDNA that made up the material.

Participants, 18 to 89 years old, spanned fewer than 30 US areas. Original processing notes: Estimation of nucleated cell counts was performed using reference gene primer amplification. The assay was immunoSEQ multiplex PCR, and TCRdb's table has in-frame clones only and misses some. V and J calls and clone size are as listed in that table; D and trimming were resolved from the DNA. The table records 250,000 or so clones, 85% to 90% of them present only once. The sequence was collected from a man between 40 and 49 years old who had recovered from COVID-19. The sample comprised PBMCs or T cells enriched from blood (not recorded which).

The CDR3 DNA is TGTGCCAGCAGCTTGGAGAACGCCGGGGACGAGCAGTACTTC. Encoded protein: CASSLENAGDEQYF. The chain combines TRBV5-4 with TRBJ2-7, with D tentatively TRBD2 (5 bases). Germline values: CDR1 SGHNT, CDR2 YYREEE (reference sequence). This CDR3 region has 14 residues. The V gene lost 0 bases and the J gene lost 5 bases, with 12 bases spanning the gap.